Each of the 15 T cell receptor beta chains below was sequenced from the same sample in a study of vaccination and CD4 T cells after COVID-19. For these TCRs, the target antigens are not known. Sequenced with the Oncomine TCR Beta short-read assay was DNA taken from cultured CD4+ T cells. From the PCR reads, TCRdb called clonotypes with MiXCR, one entry per CDR3 protein. Of more than 10,000 distinct CDR3 sequences listed, 54% are singletons. Treatment noted: roughly 10-day PBMC culture with coronavirus spike peptide pools or control peptides (ViraFEST assay). Sequencing used cultured CD4+ T cells from blood, obtained after SARS-CoV-2 vaccination. These receptors came from a human donor with COVID-19.

The table lists this clonotype with a count of one. The chain couples TRBV6-1 to TRBJ1-2; no definite D call. Trimming cost V 1 base and J 8 bases, with 14 bases left between them. Germline lookup yields CDR1 MNHNS and CDR2 SASEGT. This CDR3 spans 14 amino acids. Written as DNA, the CDR3 is TGTGCCAGCAGTGAAGACGTGCAGCTTAGGGGCTACACCTTC. Protein: CASSEDVQLRGYTF.

The J gene is TRBJ1-2, the V gene TRBV20-1, with 7 bases aligning to TRBD1. Trimming took 1 base from V and 4 from J; bases not matched to a gene: 21. The length of the CDR3 is 19 residues. Germline V gene sequence: CDR1 DFQATT, CDR2 SNEGSKA (reference sequence). The CDR3 DNA is TGCAGTGCTAGAGTCTGGGGCCAAGGGGGCAGGGGAAAAGGCTATGGCTACACCTTC. This gives the protein CSARVWGQGGRGKGYGYTF.

This clonotype was recorded once. The V and J genes are TRBV7-2 and TRBJ1-3, with 8 bases that match TRBD1. Germline loops: CDR1 SGHTA, CDR2 FQGNSA. The CDR3 has 16 residues. With 5 bases clipped from V and 3 bases from J, the junction kept 9 bases outside the gene matches. CDR3 region: CASSPRDRSIGNTIYF. The CDR3 coding sequence is TGTGCCAGCAGCCCCCGGGACAGGTCTATTGGAAACACCATATATTTT.

The J gene is TRBJ2-5, the V gene TRBV4-2; TRBD2 is a possible D gene (6 bases). Germline-derived CDR1 and CDR2 are LGHNA and YNFKEQ. The V end lost 0 bases, the J end lost 7 bases, and 15 bases lay between the germline ends. The CDR3 is made up of 15 amino acids. The CDR3 is CASSQEGRFGGTQYF. The DNA for the CDR3 is TGTGCCAGCAGCCAAGAGGGGAGGTTCGGAGGGACCCAGTACTTC.

V and J are TRBV2 and TRBJ2-5; D gene uncertain. The CDR3 sequence is 9 residues long. V dropped 9 bases and J dropped 5 bases, with 4 bases sitting between them. Germline V gene lookup returns CDR1 SNHLY and CDR2 FYNNEI. CDR3 DNA: TGTGCCAGGGGTGAGACCCAGTACTTC. This encodes CARGETQYF.

The count of this clonotype is one. The chain recombines TRBV7-8 with TRBJ1-2; maybe TRBD1 (6 bases). The germline CDR1 and CDR2 sequences are SGHVS and FQNEAQ. The CDR3 length is 13 residues. V was clipped by 5 bases and J by 7 bases, with 14 bases between them. Here the CDR3 reads CASSIPTGSGYTF. CDR3 sequence (DNA): TGTGCCAGCAGCATCCCGACAGGCTCTGGCTACACCTTC.

Sample share makes this clonotype medium-sized. The V call is TRBV29-1, the J call TRBJ2-5; the D is unclear. This CDR3 contains 12 residues. V was shortened by 0 bases and J by 2 bases, with 4 bases between the two germline ends. Germline assignment: CDR1 SQVTM and CDR2 ANQGSEA. The CDR3 is CSVEDRQETQYF. In DNA form, the CDR3 reads TGCAGCGTTGAAGACAGACAAGAGACCCAGTACTTC.

The chain uses TRBV7-9 and TRBJ1-2; a possible D gene is TRBD1 (5 bases). Germline CDR1 SEHNR, CDR2 FQNEAQ (reference sequence). The CDR3 runs 15 residues. Trimming left V 5 bases short and J 7 bases short, with 20 bases between. The CDR3 region has the DNA TGTGCCAGCAGCCCAGGGACGGACATGTGGGGTGGCTACACCTTC. It specifies CASSPGTDMWGGYTF. Supplemented by reference TRBV7-9 and TRBJ1-2, the full variable domain reads DTGVSQNPRHKITKRGQNVTFRCDPISEHNRLYWYRQTLGQGPEFLTYFQNEAQLEKSRLLSDRFSAERPKGSFSTLEIQRTEQGDSAMYLCASSPGTDMWGGYTFGSGTRLTVV.

The chain has TRBV20-1 and TRBJ2-3; possible D gene TRBD2, 6 bases. Trimming left V 6 bases short and J 3 bases short, with 16 bases between. Germline CDR1 is DFQATT and CDR2 is SNEGSKA (reference sequence). The CDR3 covers 14 residues. CDR3 loop: CSAPLALATDTQYF. In DNA, the CDR3 is TGCAGTGCCCCCCTAGCGCTAGCGACAGATACGCAGTATTTT.

The gene calls are TRBV6-2 or TRBV6-3 and TRBJ2-3; the D is unclear. The CDR3 totals 14 residues. Trimming stripped 2 bases from V and 9 bases from J, with 15 bases between. Germline V lookup: CDR1 MNHEY, CDR2 SVGEGT. CDR3 DNA: TGTGCCAGCAGTTACGGAACTCCTCCTAAAACGCAGTATTTT. It translates to CASSYGTPPKTQYF.

In this sample, this clonotype turned up a few times. This chain joins TRBV19 and TRBJ2-5; 8 bases align to TRBD2. In germline, CDR1 is LNHDA, CDR2 SQIVND (reference sequence). Losses at the gene ends were 2 bases for V and 4 bases for J; bases not matched to a gene: 6. The CDR3 consists of 15 residues. CDR3 DNA sequence: TGTGCCAGTAGTATAAGCGGGGGTCCTGGAGAGACCCAGTACTTC. This sequence encodes CASSISGGPGETQYF.

This rearrangement joins TRBV19 to TRBJ1-2; D is uncertain. CDR3 size: 17 residues. Trimming shortened V by 3 bases and J by 0 bases, and 17 bases separated the two germline ends. CDR1 and CDR2 from the germline V gene are LNHDA and SQIVND (reference sequence). The DNA of the CDR3 is TGTGCCAGTAGTATCAGAGCGGGCGGAACTACTAACTATGGCTACACCTTC. It is translated as CASSIRAGGTTNYGYTF. Full variable domain (outside the CDR3, taken from reference TRBV19 and TRBJ1-2): DGGITQSPKYLFRKEGQNVTLSCEQNLNHDAMYWYRQDPGQGLRLIYYSQIVNDFQKGDIAEGYSVSREKKESFPLTVTSAQKNPTAFYLCASSIRAGGTTNYGYTFGSGTRLTVV.

The rearrangement uses TRBV19 and TRBJ2-3, with 11 bases fitting TRBD2. Germline values: CDR1 LNHDA, CDR2 SQIVND (reference sequence). The length of the CDR3 is 16 residues. J lost 2 bases, V lost 6 bases, and 7 bases had no gene match. CDR3 nucleotides: TGTGCCAGTAGGTTAACTAGCGGGGGTTACACAGATACGCAGTATTTT. Its translation: CASRLTSGGYTDTQYF. The full variable domain, rest sourced from reference TRBV19 and TRBJ2-3, is DGGITQSPKYLFRKEGQNVTLSCEQNLNHDAMYWYRQDPGQGLRLIYYSQIVNDFQKGDIAEGYSVSREKKESFPLTVTSAQKNPTAFYLCASRLTSGGYTDTQYFGPGTRLTVL.

J is TRBJ1-1 and V is TRBV15; no clear D. Germline-derived CDR1 and CDR2 are LNHNV and YYDKDF (reference sequence). The CDR3 runs 15 residues. V lost 1 base, J lost 1 base, and 10 bases lay in between. CDR3 residues: CATSRAFTGNTEAFF. CDR3 coding DNA: TGTGCCACCAGCAGAGCTTTTACTGGGAACACTGAAGCTTTCTTT.

The chain recombines TRBV7-2 with TRBJ2-3; 13 bases agree with TRBD2. Germline V lookup: CDR1 SGHTA, CDR2 FQGNSA. CDR3 length: 16 amino acids. The junction had 3 bases not matched to a gene; V was cut back by 2 bases and J by 4 bases. CDR3 DNA: TGTGCCAGCAGCTTAACTAGCGGGGGGGTCGCAGATACGCAGTATTTT. This encodes CASSLTSGGVADTQYF.